The clone carrying this T cell receptor (beta chain) was detected only once. Its antigen is not identified. Other DNA sequences from this sample encode an identical CDR3 as well. Partitioning of CD4+ cells yielded a CD45RA+ naive subset and a CD45RA-negative memory subset. TCRdb keeps only in-frame clones here, not all; method: immunoSEQ multiplex PCR. The sample yields 2 million to 3 million clones, approximately 94% seen once. This sample was included in a study of shared clonotypes between healthy human individuals. Notes on the study in general: As a rule, naive subsets had a larger estimated richness than memory subsets.

The clonotype was recovered from a young man in good health. Material for sequencing was naive CD4+ T cells sorted from blood. Subset described: CD45RA+ positively selected.

The CDR3 DNA follows: TGCGCCAGCAGCTTGGGACAGGGAGGAGATACGCAGTATTTT. Translation: CASSLGQGGDTQYF. The chain employs TRBV5-1 and TRBJ2-3; tentative D call: TRBD1 (7 bases). There are 14 residues in the CDR3. Germline V CDR1 and CDR2: SGHRS, YFSETQ. V lost 0 bases and J 5 bases, leaving 10 bases between the germline ends.